This paragraph covers one TCR beta chain sequence. The CDR3 sequence is 13 residues long. V gave up 4 bases and J gave up 4 bases; unmatched junction bases: 3. The germline gives CDR1 MGHDK, CDR2 SYGVNS. The sample belongs to a study of patients and donors after allogeneic stem cell transplantation. TCRdb analysed the RT-PCR reads with MiXCR anew, one entry per CDR3 protein. The data contain about 90,000 distinct CDR3 sequences, approximately 49% of them singletons. This TCR derives from a human donor who was either an allogeneic HSCT recipient or a stem cell or donor lymphocyte infusion donor (not recorded which). It is not recorded whose cells these are; they may come from a transplant donor. The rearrangement joins TRBV25-1 to TRBJ1-2; TRBD1 agrees at 7 bases. Sequencing used blood, either unsorted or a sorted T cell fraction (not recorded which). CDR3 sequence: CASSGTGAYGYTF. The CDR3 DNA is TGTGCCAGCAGTGGGACAGGCGCCTATGGCTACACCTTC.